These 5 T cell receptor beta chains were all obtained from the same sample, sequenced in a study of T cell repertoires in cytomegalovirus infection. MiXCR, run by TCRdb on the reads, gives a single entry per CDR3 protein. The table lists fewer than 700,000 distinct CDR3 sequences, more than 20% of them singletons, with 6.5% to 10% in the top ten. The sample comprised CD8+ T cells from PBMCs. The origin of the receptors is a human donor in good health (CMV status not recorded). Some clones in this sample may be carry-over from other donors' samples.

This clonotype has a count of ten or more. The gene calls are TRBV7-6 and TRBJ2-2; perhaps TRBD1 as D (6 bases). Trimming stripped 4 bases from V and 6 bases from J, with 9 bases between. Germline loops: CDR1 SGHVS, CDR2 FNYEAQ. The CDR3 is 13 residues long. The CDR3 region is CASSSTGPGELFF. The CDR3 region has the DNA TGTGCCAGCAGCTCAACAGGGCCCGGGGAGCTGTTTTTT.

This clonotype was seen a single time. The rearrangement uses TRBV20-1 and TRBJ1-2, with D maybe TRBD1 (6 bases). CDR1 and CDR2 from the germline V gene are DFQATT and SNEGSKA (reference sequence). With 3 bases removed from V and 4 bases from J, the gap between germline ends came to 21 bases. This CDR3 has 16 amino acids. CDR3 sequence: CSARGPSRGGGYGYTF. The CDR3 nucleotides read TGCAGTGCTAGGGGCCCCTCTAGGGGGGGGGGCTATGGCTACACCTTC.

In this sample, this clonotype turned up many times. The chain joins TRBV5-5 to TRBJ2-4, with a possible D match to TRBD1 (6 bases). The CDR3 runs to 14 residues. Trimming shortened V by 5 bases and J by 4 bases, and 13 bases separated the two germline ends. CDR1 SGHKS and CDR2 YYEKEE come from the germline V gene (reference sequence). The DNA for the CDR3 is TGTGCCAGCAGTAGGGGACACGGAAAAAACATTCAGTACTTC. It codes for CASSRGHGKNIQYF.

The chain employs TRBV28 and TRBJ2-2; D possibly corresponds to TRBD2 (5 bases). CDR1 is MDHEN and CDR2 is SYDVKM in the germline V gene. V dropped 3 bases and J dropped 0 bases, with 8 bases sitting between them. This CDR3 has 15 amino acids. Here the CDR3 reads CASSLSGTNTGELFF. The CDR3 DNA follows: TGTGCCAGCAGTTTGTCGGGGACGAACACCGGGGAGCTGTTTTTT. Full variable domain (remainder filled in from reference TRBV28 and TRBJ2-2): DVKVTQSSRYLVKRTGEKVFLECVQDMDHENMFWYRQDPGLGLRLIYFSYDVKMKEKGDIPEGYSVSREKKERFSLILESASTNQTSMYLCASSLSGTNTGELFFGEGSRLTVL.

The chain is built from TRBV14 and TRBJ1-6; D perhaps matches TRBD1 (6 bases). The CDR3 is made up of 15 amino acids. The V end was cut by 0 bases, the J end by 9 bases, with 12 bases between. Germline V gene lookup returns CDR1 SGHDN and CDR2 FVKESK. CDR3 region: CASSQETGWGSPLHF. CDR3 coding DNA: TGTGCCAGCAGCCAAGAAACAGGGTGGGGTTCACCCCTCCACTTT.